The TCR beta chain described here comes from a study of CD8+CD57+ T cells in acquired aplastic anemia listed by TCRdb under 2018. A note on the overall study: DNA extracted from sorted CD4+ and CD8+ cells had a mean of roughly 3.3 ug, with a range of 0.2 to 27.4 ug.

TCR repertoires of sorted CD4+ and CD8+ blood T cells from severe aplastic anemia patients and healthy subjects were deep-sequenced in the study. Ficoll-Paque density gradient centrifugation was used to isolate peripheral blood mononuclear cells. Before DNA extraction, CD4+ and CD8+ T cells were sorted with FACS or magnetic beads. Genomic DNA served as template for TCR beta VDJ combination and CDR3 sequence profiling. TCR repertoire sequencing was run on an Illumina HiSeq 2000. The original pipeline was this. Repertoire assessment relied on Simpson's diversity index, CDR3 size and DJ length profiles, and TRBV/TRBJ rearrangement plots. Whichever DNA sequence was most abundant in the deep sequencing data was defined as the immunodominant clone. CDR3 amino acid sequences were checked for sharing across subjects and were also compared against the VDJdb database and published repertoires. The raw public reads went through TCRdb reprocessing: fastp at Q25, MiXCR clone calling, in-frame beta chains kept. Under each unique CDR3 protein, matching rows form one entry showing the most common genes and DNA. The V and J calls were not made by the authors but by TCRdb's processing. Across this sample there are 150,000 to 200,000 distinct CDR3 sequences, with around three fifths seen only once. Of the sample, roughly 50% falls within the top ten clones.

What the research found in general, with its limitations: Nearly 30 CD8+ CDR3 sequences were found in both patients and controls but appeared to be highly expressed in patients and within the immunodominant clones of the patients. CD8+ Simpson's diversity did not differ significantly between patients and healthy controls (P=0.060).

In the case of this clonotype: Its antigen target is currently unknown. Per-nucleotide qualities are absent, and no much larger clonotype sits a single base away.

Taken from cysteine to phenylalanine, the CDR3 has 14 residues. Only the CDR3 DNA stays, 42 bases, in frame from base 1. The CDR1 and CDR2 encoded by the germline V gene (reference sequence) are LNHDA and SQIVND. V lost 5 bases and J lost 4 bases, and the count of bases not matched to a germline gene is 4. The sample was sorted CD4+, CD8+, or CD8+CD57+ T cells (not recorded which) from PBMCs. The TCR comes from a human donor with severe aplastic anemia or a healthy control (not recorded which). The sequence joins TRBV19 to TRBJ1-2; TRBD1 aligns with 10 central bases. CDR3 sequence: CASSGQGVRYGYTF. The nucleotides are TGTGCCAGTAGTGGACAGGGGGTCCGCTATGGCTACACCTTC.